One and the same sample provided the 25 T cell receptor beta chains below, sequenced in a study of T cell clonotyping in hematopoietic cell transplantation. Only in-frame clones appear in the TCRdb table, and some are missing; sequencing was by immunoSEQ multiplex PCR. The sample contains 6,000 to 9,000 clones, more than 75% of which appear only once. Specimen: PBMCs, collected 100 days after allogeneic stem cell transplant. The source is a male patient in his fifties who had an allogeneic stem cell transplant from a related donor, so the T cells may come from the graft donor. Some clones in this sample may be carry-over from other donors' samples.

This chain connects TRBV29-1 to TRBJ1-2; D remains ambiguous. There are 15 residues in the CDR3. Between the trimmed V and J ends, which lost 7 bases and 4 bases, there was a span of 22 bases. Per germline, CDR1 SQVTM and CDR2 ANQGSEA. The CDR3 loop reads CSARMPGRETYGYTF. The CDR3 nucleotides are TGCAGCGCCCGGATGCCTGGTCGGGAGACCTATGGCTACACCTTC. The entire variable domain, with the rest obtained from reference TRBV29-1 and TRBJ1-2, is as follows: SAVISQKPSRDICQRGTSLTIQCQVDSQVTMMFWYRQQPGQSLTLIATANQGSEATYESGFVIDKFPISRPNLTFSTLTVSNMSPEDSSIYLCSARMPGRETYGYTFGSGTRLTVV.

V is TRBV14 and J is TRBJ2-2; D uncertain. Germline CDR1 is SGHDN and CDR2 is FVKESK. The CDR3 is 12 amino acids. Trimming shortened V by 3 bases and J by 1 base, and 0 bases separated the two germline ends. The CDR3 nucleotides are TGTGCCAGCAGCCAGAACACCGGGGAGCTGTTTTTT. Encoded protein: CASSQNTGELFF.

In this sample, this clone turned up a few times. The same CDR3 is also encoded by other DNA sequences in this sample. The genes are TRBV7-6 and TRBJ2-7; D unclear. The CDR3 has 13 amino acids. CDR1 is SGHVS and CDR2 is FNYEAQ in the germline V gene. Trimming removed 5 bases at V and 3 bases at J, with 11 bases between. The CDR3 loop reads CASSPGPNYEQYF. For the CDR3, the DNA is TGTGCCAGCAGCCCTGGACCGAACTACGAGCAGTACTTC.

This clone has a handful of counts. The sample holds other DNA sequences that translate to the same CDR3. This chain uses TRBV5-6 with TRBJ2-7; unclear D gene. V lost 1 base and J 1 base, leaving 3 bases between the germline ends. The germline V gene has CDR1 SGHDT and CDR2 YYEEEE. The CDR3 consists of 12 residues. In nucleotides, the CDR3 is TGTGCCAGCAGCTTGTCTTCCTACGAGCAGTACTTC. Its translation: CASSLSSYEQYF. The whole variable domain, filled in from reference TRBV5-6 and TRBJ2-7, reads DAGVTQSPTHLIKTRGQQVTLRCSPKSGHDTVSWYQQALGQGPQFIFQYYEEEERQRGNFPDRFSGHQFPNYSSELNVNALLLGDSALYLCASSLSSYEQYFGPGTRLTVT.

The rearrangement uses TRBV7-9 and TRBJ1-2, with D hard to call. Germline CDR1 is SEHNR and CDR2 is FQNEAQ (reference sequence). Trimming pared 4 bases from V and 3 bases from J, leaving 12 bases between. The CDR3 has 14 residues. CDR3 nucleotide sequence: TGTGCCAGCAGCTCTCCGTTGGAGGACTATGGCTACACCTTC. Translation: CASSSPLEDYGYTF.

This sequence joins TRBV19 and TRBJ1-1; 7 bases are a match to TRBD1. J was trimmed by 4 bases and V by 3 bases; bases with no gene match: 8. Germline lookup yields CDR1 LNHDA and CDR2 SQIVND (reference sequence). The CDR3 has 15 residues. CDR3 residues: CASSMRGRLGTEAFF. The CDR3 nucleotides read TGTGCCAGTAGTATGAGGGGGCGCTTGGGCACTGAAGCTTTCTTT.

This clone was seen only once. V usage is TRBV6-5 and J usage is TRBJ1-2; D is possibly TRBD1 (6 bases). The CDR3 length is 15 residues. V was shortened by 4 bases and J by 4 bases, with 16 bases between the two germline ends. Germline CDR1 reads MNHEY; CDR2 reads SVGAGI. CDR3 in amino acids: CASSSSQGRPYGYTF. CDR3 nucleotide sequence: TGTGCCAGCAGTTCGTCCCAGGGGCGGCCCTATGGCTACACCTTC.

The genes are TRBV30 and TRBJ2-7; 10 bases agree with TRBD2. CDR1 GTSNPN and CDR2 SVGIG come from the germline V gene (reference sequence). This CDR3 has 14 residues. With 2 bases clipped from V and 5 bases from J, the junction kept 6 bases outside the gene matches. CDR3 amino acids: CAWSPQLAGNEQYF. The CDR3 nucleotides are TGTGCCTGGAGTCCCCAACTAGCGGGAAACGAGCAGTACTTC. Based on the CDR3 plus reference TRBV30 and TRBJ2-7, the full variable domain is SQTIHQWPATLVQPVGSPLSLECTVEGTSNPNLYWYRQAAGRGLQLLFYSVGIGQISSEVPQNLSASRPQDRQFILSSKKLLLSDSGFYLCAWSPQLAGNEQYFGPGTRLTVT.

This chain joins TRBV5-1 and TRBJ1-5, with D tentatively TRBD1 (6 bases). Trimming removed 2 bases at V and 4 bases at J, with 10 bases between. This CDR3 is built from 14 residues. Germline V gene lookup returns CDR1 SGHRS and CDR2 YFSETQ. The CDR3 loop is CASSLGTPNQPQHF. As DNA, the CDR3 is TGCGCCAGCAGCTTAGGGACACCTAATCAGCCCCAGCATTTT.

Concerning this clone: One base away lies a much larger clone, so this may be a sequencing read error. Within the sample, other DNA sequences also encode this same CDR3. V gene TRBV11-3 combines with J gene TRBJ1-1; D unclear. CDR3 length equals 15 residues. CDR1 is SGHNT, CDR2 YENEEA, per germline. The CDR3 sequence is CASSLGPVGYTEAFF. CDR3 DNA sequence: TGTGCCAGTAGCTTAGGACCGGTTGGATACACTGAAGCTTTCTTT.

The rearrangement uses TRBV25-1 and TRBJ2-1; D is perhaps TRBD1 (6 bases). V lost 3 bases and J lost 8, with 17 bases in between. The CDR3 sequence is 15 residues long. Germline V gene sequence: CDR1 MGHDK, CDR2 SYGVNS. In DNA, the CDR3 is TGTGCCAGCAGTGAGCCTCTTTCCAGGGGTTATGAGCAGTTCTTC. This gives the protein CASSEPLSRGYEQFF.

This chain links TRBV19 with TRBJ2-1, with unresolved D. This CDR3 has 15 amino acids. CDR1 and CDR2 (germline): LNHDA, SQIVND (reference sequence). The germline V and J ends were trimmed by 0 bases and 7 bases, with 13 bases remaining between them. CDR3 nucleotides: TGTGCCAGTAGTATAGATCTAGGCGGATTGAATGAGCAGTTCTTC. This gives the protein CASSIDLGGLNEQFF.

This CDR3 reads CASSLASGTSLGAGETQYF. The CDR3 DNA is TGTGCCAGCAGCTTAGCTTCCGGGACTAGTTTGGGGGCAGGGGAGACCCAGTACTTC. The genes are TRBV7-6 and TRBJ2-5, with 8 bases fitting TRBD2. CDR1 is SGHVS and CDR2 is FNYEAQ in the germline V gene. The CDR3 length is 19 residues. V lost 0 bases to trimming and J lost 5 bases; unmatched junction nucleotides: 17. Full variable domain (remainder filled in from reference TRBV7-6 and TRBJ2-5): GAGVSQSPRYKVTKRGQDVALRCDPISGHVSLYWYRQALGQGPEFLTYFNYEAQQDKSGLPNDRFSAERPEGSISTLTIQRTEQRDSAMYRCASSLASGTSLGAGETQYFGPGTRLLVL.

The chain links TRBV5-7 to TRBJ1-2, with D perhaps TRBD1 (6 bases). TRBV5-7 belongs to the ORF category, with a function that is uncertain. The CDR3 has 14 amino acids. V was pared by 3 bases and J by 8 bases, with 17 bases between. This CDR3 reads CASSSGQPAKGYTF. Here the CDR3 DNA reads TGTGCCAGCAGCTCAGGACAGCCAGCTAAGGGCTACACCTTC.

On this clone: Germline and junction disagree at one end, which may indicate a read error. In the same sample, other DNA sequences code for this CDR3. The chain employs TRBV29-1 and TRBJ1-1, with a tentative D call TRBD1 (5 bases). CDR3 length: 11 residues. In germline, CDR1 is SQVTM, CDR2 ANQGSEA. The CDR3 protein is CSVDRATEVFF. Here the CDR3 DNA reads TGCAGCGTTGACAGGGCAACTGAAGTTTTCTTT.

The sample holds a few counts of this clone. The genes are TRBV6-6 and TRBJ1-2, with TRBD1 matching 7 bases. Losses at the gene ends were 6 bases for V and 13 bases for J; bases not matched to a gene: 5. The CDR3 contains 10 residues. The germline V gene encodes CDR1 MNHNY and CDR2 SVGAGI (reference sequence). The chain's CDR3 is CASRGDSSTF. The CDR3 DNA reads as TGTGCCAGCAGGGGGGACAGTTCCACCTTC.

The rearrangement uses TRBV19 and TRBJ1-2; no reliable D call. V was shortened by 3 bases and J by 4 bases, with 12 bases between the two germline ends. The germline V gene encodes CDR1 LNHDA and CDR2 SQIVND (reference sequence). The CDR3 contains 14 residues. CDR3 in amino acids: CASSIGTIVYGYTF. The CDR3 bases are TGTGCCAGTAGTATCGGTACTATCGTCTATGGCTACACCTTC.

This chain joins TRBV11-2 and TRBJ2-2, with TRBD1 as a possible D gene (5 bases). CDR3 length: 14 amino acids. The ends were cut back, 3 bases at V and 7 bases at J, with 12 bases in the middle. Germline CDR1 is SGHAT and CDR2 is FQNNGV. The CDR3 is CASSFLGDVGELFF. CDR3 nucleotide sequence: TGTGCCAGCAGCTTTTTAGGGGATGTCGGGGAGCTGTTTTTT.

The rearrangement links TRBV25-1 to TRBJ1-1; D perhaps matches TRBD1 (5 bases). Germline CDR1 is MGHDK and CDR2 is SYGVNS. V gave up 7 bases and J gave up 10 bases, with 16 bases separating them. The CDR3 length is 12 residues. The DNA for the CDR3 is TGTGCCAGCAACGACCCAAATAGGGGAGCTTTCTTT. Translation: CASNDPNRGAFF.

CDR3 nucleotide sequence: TGTGCCATCAGTGAGTCGGGGTGGAATGGCTACACCTTC. Protein product: CAISESGWNGYTF. The chain employs TRBV10-3 and TRBJ1-2; D gene ambiguous. The germline CDR1 and CDR2 sequences are ENHRY and SYGVKD. This CDR3 has 13 residues. Trimming left V 0 bases short and J 6 bases short, with 8 bases between.

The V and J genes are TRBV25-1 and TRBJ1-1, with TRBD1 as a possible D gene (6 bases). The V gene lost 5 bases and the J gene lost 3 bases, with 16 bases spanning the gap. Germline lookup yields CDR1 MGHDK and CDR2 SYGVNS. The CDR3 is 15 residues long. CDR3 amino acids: CASSTWDTQYTEAFF. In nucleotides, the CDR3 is TGTGCCAGCAGTACCTGGGACACCCAATACACTGAAGCTTTCTTT.

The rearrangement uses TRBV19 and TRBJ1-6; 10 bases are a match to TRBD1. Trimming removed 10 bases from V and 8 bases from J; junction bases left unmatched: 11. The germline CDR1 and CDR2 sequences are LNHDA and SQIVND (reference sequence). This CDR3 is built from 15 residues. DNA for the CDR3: TGTGCCACTCGTCCGAGACAGGGGGCCTATTCACCCCTCCACTTT. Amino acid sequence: CATRPRQGAYSPLHF.

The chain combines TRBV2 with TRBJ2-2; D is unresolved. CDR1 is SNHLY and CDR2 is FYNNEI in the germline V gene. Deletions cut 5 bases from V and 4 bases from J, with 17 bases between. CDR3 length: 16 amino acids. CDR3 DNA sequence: TGTGCCAGCAGTCATGACCCTGAGATGGGCACCGGGGAGCTGTTTTTT. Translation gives CASSHDPEMGTGELFF. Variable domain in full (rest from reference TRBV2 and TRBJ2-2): EPEVTQTPSHQVTQMGQEVILRCVPISNHLYFYWYRQILGQKVEFLVSFYNNEISEKSEIFDDQFSVERPDGSNFTLKIRSTKLEDSAMYFCASSHDPEMGTGELFFGEGSRLTVL.

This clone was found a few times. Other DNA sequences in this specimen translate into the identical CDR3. CDR3 bases: TGTGCCTGGAGTGTCGGCAGGTACAATGAGCAGTTCTTC. Protein: CAWSVGRYNEQFF. The chain has TRBV30 and TRBJ2-1; D is unclear. The V end lost 0 bases, the J end lost 4 bases, and 7 bases lay between the germline ends. Per germline, CDR1 GTSNPN and CDR2 SVGIG (reference sequence). CDR3 length equals 13 residues. The full variable domain, rest sourced from reference TRBV30 and TRBJ2-1, is SQTIHQWPATLVQPVGSPLSLECTVEGTSNPNLYWYRQAAGRGLQLLFYSVGIGQISSEVPQNLSASRPQDRQFILSSKKLLLSDSGFYLCAWSVGRYNEQFFGPGTRLTVL.

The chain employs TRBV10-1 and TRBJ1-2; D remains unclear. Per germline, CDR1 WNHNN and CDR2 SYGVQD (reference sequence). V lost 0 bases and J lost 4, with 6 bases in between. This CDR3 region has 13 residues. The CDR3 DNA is TGCGCCAGCAGTGAGTCAACCCTCTATGGCTACACCTTC. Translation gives CASSESTLYGYTF.